The rows below give T cell receptor beta chains drawn from one sample of a study of siplizumab effects on memory and regulatory T cells. Assay: immunoSEQ multiplex PCR; the TCRdb copy retains only in-frame clones and omits some. The repertoire holds under 100,000 clones, with about 94% as singletons. Source material: non-Treg CD4+ T cells sorted from blood. These receptors all come from a human donor in good health. CDR3s leave out the opening cysteine and the closing phenylalanine or tryptophan. Fields, in order: J gene, CDR3 length, V gene, CDR3 protein.

j_call: TRBJ1-2
cdr3_length: 12
v_call: TRBV28
cdr3_aa: ASNIEGGARGYT

j_call: TRBJ2-7
cdr3_length: 12
v_call: TRBV28
cdr3_aa: ASSLGGSRYEQY

j_call: TRBJ1-2
cdr3_length: 11
v_call: TRBV28
cdr3_aa: ASSFGHLDGYT

j_call: TRBJ2-7
cdr3_length: 10
v_call: TRBV28
cdr3_aa: ASSWGGYEQY

j_call: TRBJ2-6
cdr3_length: 18
v_call: TRBV30
cdr3_aa: AWRAFGLAGLSSGANVLT

j_call: TRBJ2-3
cdr3_length: 12
v_call: TRBV7-3
cdr3_aa: ASSLRSTTDTQY

j_call: TRBJ2-7
cdr3_length: 9
v_call: TRBV7-2
cdr3_aa: ASTKQYEQY

j_call: TRBJ1-1
cdr3_length: 9
v_call: TRBV20-1
cdr3_aa: SANRWSEAF

j_call: TRBJ1-4
cdr3_length: 13
v_call: TRBV15
cdr3_aa: ATSRDAGGNEKLF

j_call: TRBJ2-2
cdr3_length: 12
v_call: TRBV6-5
cdr3_aa: ASRGYTNTGELF

j_call: TRBJ1-1
cdr3_length: 11
v_call: TRBV28
cdr3_aa: ASVNTENTEAF

j_call: TRBJ2-7
cdr3_length: 13
v_call: TRBV11-3
cdr3_aa: ASSLGQGGSYEQY

j_call: TRBJ1-3
cdr3_length: 13
v_call: TRBV19
cdr3_aa: ASRPDTSSGNTIY

j_call: TRBJ2-5
cdr3_length: 12
v_call: TRBV6-6
cdr3_aa: ASSPPGPQETQY

j_call: TRBJ2-7
cdr3_length: 14
v_call: TRBV7-9
cdr3_aa: ASSLAVLDRADEQY

j_call: TRBJ1-2
cdr3_length: 13
v_call: TRBV6-5
cdr3_aa: ASRLNSGGYYGYT